One and the same sample provided the 30 T cell receptor beta chains below, sequenced in a study of tumor and adjacent non-tumor tissue in lung cancer. The template was RNA from unsorted bulk tissue. Three rounds of nested PCR, following a modified ARM-PCR protocol, produced the TCRbeta library. TCRdb re-derived calls from the multiplex PCR reads in MiXCR, one entry per CDR3 protein. The sample shows about 78,000 distinct CDR3 sequences, roughly 80% of them seen only once. The specimen was lung tumor tissue. The receptors originated from a woman in her fifties or sixties with non-small cell lung cancer.

With regard to this clonotype: The junction departs from the called germline gene at one end, perhaps through a read error. The chain has TRBV6-2 or TRBV6-3 and TRBJ1-1, with a possible D match to TRBD1 (5 bases). Germline V gene sequence: CDR1 MNHEY, CDR2 SVGEGT. The length of the CDR3 is 15 residues. CDR3 residues: CASSYGGAAYTEVFF. The DNA for the CDR3 is TGTGCCAGCAGTTACGGGGGAGCCGCCTACACTGAAGTTTTCTTT.

The chain is built from TRBV11-2 and TRBJ2-1, with D maybe TRBD2 (5 bases). The germline V gene has CDR1 SGHAT and CDR2 FQNNGV. V was shortened by 7 bases and J by 0 bases, with 19 bases between the two germline ends. This CDR3 contains 17 residues. CDR3 nucleotides: TGTGCCAGCACCCCAGAGGCCGGGGAAACCTCCTACAATGAGCAGTTCTTC. Translated: CASTPEAGETSYNEQFF. The variable domain in full, completed from reference TRBV11-2 and TRBJ2-1, reads EAGVAQSPRYKIIEKRQSVAFWCNPISGHATLYWYQQILGQGPKLLIQFQNNGVVDDSQLPKDRFSAERLKGVDSTLKIQPAKLEDSAVYLCASTPEAGETSYNEQFFGPGTRLTVL.

Worth noting for this clonotype: At one boundary the junction diverges from the germline segment, which might be a read error. This sequence joins TRBV11-2 and TRBJ2-5, with 8 bases aligning to TRBD2. The CDR3 covers 14 residues. Germline V gives CDR1 SGHAT, CDR2 FQNNGV. This CDR3 is CASSFAGGPETQNF. The CDR3 bases are TGTGCCAGCAGCTTCGCGGGAGGCCCGGAGACTCAGAACTTC. Full variable domain (rest looked up from reference TRBV11-2 and TRBJ2-5): EAGVAQSPRYKIIEKRQSVAFWCNPISGHATLYWYQQILGQGPKLLIQFQNNGVVDDSQLPKDRFSAERLKGVDSTLKIQPAKLEDSAVYLCASSFAGGPETQNFGPGTRLLVL.

V gene TRBV28 combines with J gene TRBJ2-5; D call uncertain. V dropped 5 bases and J dropped 1 base, with 14 bases sitting between them. Per germline, CDR1 MDHEN and CDR2 SYDVKM. The CDR3 covers 15 residues. CDR3 in amino acids: CASSDTAQAQETQYF. The CDR3 coding sequence is TGTGCCAGCAGTGATACGGCACAAGCCCAAGAGACCCAGTACTTC.

This clonotype was picked up many times. The rearrangement links TRBV5-1 to TRBJ2-3; 7 bases map to TRBD1. Germline-derived CDR1 and CDR2 are SGHRS and YFSETQ. V lost 2 bases, J lost 5 bases, and 8 bases stayed unmatched. The CDR3 is 15 amino acids. Written as DNA, the CDR3 is TGCGCCAGCAGCTTTGATGGTCAGGGGGAAGATACGCAGTATTTT. This encodes CASSFDGQGEDTQYF.

This clonotype has just one count. The CDR3 ends on some other residue instead of the conserved phenylalanine or tryptophan, so this is likely a read error. The J gene is TRBJ2-7, the V gene TRBV24-1; 7 bases map to TRBD1. Per the germline V gene, CDR1 is KGHDR and CDR2 is SFDVKD. The junction had 11 bases not matched to a gene; V was cut back by 8 bases and J by 5 bases. The CDR3 is 14 amino acids. CDR3 sequence reads: CATIERQGRNEQYL. CDR3 sequence (DNA): TGTGCCACCATTGAGCGACAGGGTCGCAACGAGCAGTACTTA.

The genes are TRBV11-2 and TRBJ2-1; 11 bases line up with TRBD2. From germline, CDR1 is SGHAT and CDR2 FQNNGV. The CDR3 covers 16 residues. The junction had 12 bases not matched to a gene; V was cut back by 6 bases and J by 8 bases. Here the CDR3 reads CASSRLILAGDDEQFF. The CDR3 bases are TGTGCCAGCAGTCGGTTGATACTAGCGGGGGACGATGAGCAGTTCTTC. The whole variable domain, remainder taken from reference TRBV11-2 and TRBJ2-1, is EAGVAQSPRYKIIEKRQSVAFWCNPISGHATLYWYQQILGQGPKLLIQFQNNGVVDDSQLPKDRFSAERLKGVDSTLKIQPAKLEDSAVYLCASSRLILAGDDEQFFGPGTRLTVL.

Comment on this clonotype: Mismatch with germline at one junction end may stem from a read error. This chain uses TRBV12-3 or TRBV12-4 with TRBJ2-2; D may match TRBD1 or TRBD2 (5 bases each). This CDR3 is built from 13 residues. The CDR3 region has the DNA TGTGCCAGCGCCAGGGCGAAGACCGGGGAGCTATTTTTT. This codes for CASARAKTGELFF.

In regard to this clonotype: Since no conserved phenylalanine or tryptophan closes the CDR3, a read error is the likely cause. The chain uses TRBV20-1 and TRBJ2-7, with D tentatively TRBD2 (5 bases). The CDR3 spans 14 residues. The V gene's germline CDR1 is DFQATT and CDR2 SNEGSKA (reference sequence). The CDR3 nucleotides read TGCAATGCTAGTCCTTCTAGCTGGACCTACGAGCAGTACTAC. This sequence encodes CNASPSSWTYEQYY.

Concerning this clonotype itself: The junction does not match germline at one end; this may be a read error. V gene TRBV5-1 combines with J gene TRBJ2-1; TRBD2 might be the D (6 bases). Germline V CDR1 and CDR2: SGHRS, YFSETQ. The CDR3 sequence is 14 residues long. The chain's CDR3 is CTSQILASDNEQFF. CDR3 in DNA: TGCACCAGTCAGATCCTGGCTAGCGACAATGAGCAGTTCTTC.

This clonotype was seen once. With a much larger clone just one base away, this may be a read error. This sequence joins TRBV5-1 and TRBJ2-2, with 8 bases aligning to TRBD1. The germline V gene has CDR1 SGHRS and CDR2 YFSETQ. V trimming: 2 bases; J trimming: 2 bases; junction bases outside the gene matches: 14. This CDR3 is 19 amino acids long. The CDR3 sequence is CASSFSLLRTGSNTGELFF. CDR3 sequence (DNA): TGCGCCAGCAGCTTTTCCCTCCTTAGGACAGGGTCCAACACCGGGGAGCTGTTTTTT.

This clonotype was observed a handful of times. The CDR3 does not close with the conserved phenylalanine or tryptophan, likely indicating a read error. The chain combines TRBV11-2 with TRBJ2-7, with D perhaps matching TRBD1 (5 bases). CDR3 length: 14 residues. Germline CDR1 and CDR2: SGHAT and FQNNGV. CDR3 nucleotides: TGTGCCAGTAGCTTCGACAGAGGATTCTACGAGCAGTACTTG. This encodes CASSFDRGFYEQYL.

V usage is TRBV6-2 or TRBV6-3 and J usage is TRBJ2-2; D not resolved. Trimming took off 3 bases at V and 11 bases at J, with 10 bases between the two ends. From germline, CDR1 is MNHEY and CDR2 SVGEGT. The CDR3 loop spans 12 amino acids. The CDR3 DNA sequence: TGTGCCAGCAGTTATACGAACACCGAGCTGTTTTTT. This translates into CASSYTNTELFF.

As to this clonotype: A junction boundary mismatches the germline segment, possibly from a read error. This chain links TRBV24-1 with TRBJ1-2; D remains unclear. This CDR3 spans 14 amino acids. Germline V CDR1 and CDR2: KGHDR, SFDVKD. The CDR3 spells CTTSDEQINYGYTF. The CDR3 nucleotides are TGTACCACCAGTGACGAACAGATTAACTATGGCTATACCTTC.

Comments on this clonotype: Germline is not matched at one junction end, which may reflect a read error. The chain is built from TRBV4-1 and TRBJ1-5; tentative D call: TRBD1 (5 bases). This CDR3 spans 16 amino acids. From germline, CDR1 is MGHRA and CDR2 YSYEKL. The CDR3 bases are TGCACCAGCAGCGCCCGACTGGGGGACGGCAATCAGCCCCAGCATTTT. Its translation is CTSSARLGDGNQPQHF.

There are many counts of this clonotype. The J gene is TRBJ2-2, the V gene TRBV29-1; D remains unclear. The CDR3 sequence is 13 residues long. CDR1 is SQVTM, CDR2 ANQGSEA, per germline. Trimming removed 0 bases at V and 13 bases at J, with 15 bases between. The CDR3 sequence: CSVEDLEYPWLFF. The DNA of the CDR3 is TGCAGCGTTGAAGATTTGGAGTACCCCTGGCTGTTTTTT.

As concerns this clonotype: A read error may produce the germline difference seen at one junction end. V usage is TRBV5-6 and J usage is TRBJ2-5; D call uncertain. Germline V gene lookup returns CDR1 SGHDT and CDR2 YYEEEE. This CDR3 has 14 residues. Written as DNA, the CDR3 is TGTGCCAGCAGCTTGGCTGGGCCCCAAGAGACCCAGCACTTC. Protein: CASSLAGPQETQHF. The whole variable domain, filled in from reference TRBV5-6 and TRBJ2-5, reads DAGVTQSPTHLIKTRGQQVTLRCSPKSGHDTVSWYQQALGQGPQFIFQYYEEEERQRGNFPDRFSGHQFPNYSSELNVNALLLGDSALYLCASSLAGPQETQHFGPGTRLLVL.

In this sample, this clonotype turned up once. One end of the junction varies from germline; a read error may be responsible. The J gene is TRBJ2-7, the V gene TRBV6-2 or TRBV6-3; D might be TRBD2 (6 bases). Germline values: CDR1 MNHEY, CDR2 SVGEGT. This CDR3 spans 15 amino acids. This CDR3 is CTSTPGLAYFYEQYF. The CDR3 DNA reads TGTACCAGCACCCCGGGCCTAGCGTACTTCTACGAGCAGTACTTC.

The chain carries TRBV1 and TRBJ2-3; no check of the table's D call, TRBD1, against the DNA was made. TRBV1 is an annotated pseudogene. This CDR3 is 17 amino acids long. Here the CDR3 DNA reads TGCACCAGCAGCCAATTCGTTAAACGGGACGACAGAGATACGCAGTATTTT. Residues: CTSSQFVKRDDRDTQYF.

This clonotype was seen repeatedly, ten times or more. This chain joins TRBV20-1 and TRBJ1-6, with TRBD1 matching 7 bases. CDR3 length equals 17 residues. The junction had 12 bases not matched to a gene; V was cut back by 0 bases and J by 7 bases. Germline V gene lookup returns CDR1 DFQATT and CDR2 SNEGSKA (reference sequence). Here the CDR3 DNA reads TGCAGTGCTAGAGATCTTGGTGCCGGGACAGCGAATTCACCCCTCCACTTT. Protein sequence: CSARDLGAGTANSPLHF.

The chain joins TRBV6-2 or TRBV6-3 to TRBJ1-2; D may be TRBD1 (5 bases). In germline, CDR1 is MNHEY, CDR2 SVGEGT. Trimming pared 5 bases from V and 9 bases from J, leaving 16 bases between. The length of the CDR3 is 13 residues. The CDR3, as DNA: TGTGCCAGCAGTACTCAGGGTATGGATAGCTACACCTTC. Its protein is CASSTQGMDSYTF.

A remark on this clonotype: A junction boundary mismatches the germline segment, possibly from a read error. The rearrangement uses TRBV28 and TRBJ1-1; maybe TRBD1 (6 bases). Germline V gene data show CDR1 as MDHEN and CDR2 as SYDVKM. This CDR3 is built from 15 residues. In DNA, the CDR3 is TGTGCCAGCATTTTATTTGGGGGCATAGGAACTGAAACTTTCTTT. Its protein is CASILFGGIGTETFF.

As to this clonotype: This may be a read error, as it is one base from a much larger clone. This chain joins TRBV4-3 and TRBJ1-5; the D is unclear. The CDR3 length is 13 residues. Germline lookup yields CDR1 LGHNA and CDR2 YSLEER. Written as DNA, the CDR3 is TGCGCCAGCAGCCGAATCCTCAATCTGCCCCAGCATTTT. Protein product: CASSRILNLPQHF.

The chain combines TRBV7-9 with TRBJ1-1, with 8 bases matching TRBD1. Germline values: CDR1 SEHNR, CDR2 FQNEAQ (reference sequence). Losses at the gene ends were 4 bases for V and 0 bases for J; bases not matched to a gene: 7. The CDR3 is 16 residues long. The CDR3 DNA reads TGTGCCAGCAGCTCCACCCGGACAGGGCTGAACACTGAAGCTTTCTTT. Its protein is CASSSTRTGLNTEAFF.

The chain is built from TRBV6-5 and TRBJ1-4; 12 nucleotides match TRBD1. Germline V CDR1 and CDR2: MNHEY, SVGAGI. This CDR3 is 14 amino acids long. V shed 8 bases, J shed 6 bases, and the junction held 4 bases outside the gene matches. CDR3 amino acids: CASGTGGRDEKLFF. The CDR3 region has the DNA TGTGCCAGCGGGACAGGGGGCAGGGATGAAAAACTGTTTTTT.

The gene calls are TRBV4-1 and TRBJ2-7; D remains ambiguous. With 0 bases removed from V and 6 bases from J, the gap between germline ends came to 18 bases. Germline loops: CDR1 MGHRA, CDR2 YSYEKL. This CDR3 contains 16 residues. The CDR3 loop reads CASSQDGVIIVGEQYF. As DNA, the CDR3 is TGCGCCAGCAGCCAAGACGGCGTGATCATTGTGGGCGAGCAGTACTTC.

To note about this clonotype: A junction end diverges from the germline sequence, so it may reflect a read error. This chain connects TRBV6-2 or TRBV6-3 to TRBJ2-3; D is unclear. CDR1 MNHEY and CDR2 SVGEGT come from the germline V gene. There are 15 residues in the CDR3. This CDR3 is CANSYCGGKTDTQYF. The CDR3 coding sequence is TGTGCCAACAGTTACTGCGGTGGGAAAACAGATACGCAGTATTTT.

Remarks on this clonotype: One junction end disagrees with the germline gene, perhaps due to a read error. J is TRBJ2-2 and V is TRBV11-1; 8 nucleotides line up with TRBD2. Germline V gene data show CDR1 as SGHAT and CDR2 as FQDESV (reference sequence). This CDR3 region has 15 residues. The CDR3 nucleotides read TGTGCCAGCAGCTACCAACGGGAGGGCACCAGGGAGCTGTTTTTT. Its translation: CASSYQREGTRELFF. Based on the CDR3 plus reference TRBV11-1 and TRBJ2-2, the full variable domain is EAEVAQSPRYKITEKSQAVAFWCDPISGHATLYWYRQILGQGPELLVQFQDESVVDDSQLPKDRFSAERLKGVDSTLKIQPAELGDSAMYLCASSYQREGTRELFFGEGSRLTVL.

As to this clonotype: Because it lacks the conserved phenylalanine or tryptophan at the end, this CDR3 is likely a read error. The rearrangement joins TRBV6-1 to TRBJ2-4; TRBD2 matches at 7 bases. The CDR3 covers 14 residues. Germline CDR1 and CDR2: MNHNS and SASEGT. CDR3 in amino acids: CATSDFWEGDIQYL. In nucleotides, the CDR3 is TGTGCCACCAGTGATTTCTGGGAGGGAGACATTCAGTACCTC.

As concerns this clonotype: An end of the junction does not agree with germline; a read error may underlie this. CDR3 in amino acids: CTAMTSAYNEQFF. The CDR3 coding sequence is TGCACTGCTATGACTAGTGCGTACAATGAGCAGTTCTTC. The chain links TRBV20-1 to TRBJ2-1, with D perhaps matching TRBD2 (6 bases). CDR3 length: 13 amino acids. CDR1 and CDR2 (germline): DFQATT, SNEGSKA (reference sequence).